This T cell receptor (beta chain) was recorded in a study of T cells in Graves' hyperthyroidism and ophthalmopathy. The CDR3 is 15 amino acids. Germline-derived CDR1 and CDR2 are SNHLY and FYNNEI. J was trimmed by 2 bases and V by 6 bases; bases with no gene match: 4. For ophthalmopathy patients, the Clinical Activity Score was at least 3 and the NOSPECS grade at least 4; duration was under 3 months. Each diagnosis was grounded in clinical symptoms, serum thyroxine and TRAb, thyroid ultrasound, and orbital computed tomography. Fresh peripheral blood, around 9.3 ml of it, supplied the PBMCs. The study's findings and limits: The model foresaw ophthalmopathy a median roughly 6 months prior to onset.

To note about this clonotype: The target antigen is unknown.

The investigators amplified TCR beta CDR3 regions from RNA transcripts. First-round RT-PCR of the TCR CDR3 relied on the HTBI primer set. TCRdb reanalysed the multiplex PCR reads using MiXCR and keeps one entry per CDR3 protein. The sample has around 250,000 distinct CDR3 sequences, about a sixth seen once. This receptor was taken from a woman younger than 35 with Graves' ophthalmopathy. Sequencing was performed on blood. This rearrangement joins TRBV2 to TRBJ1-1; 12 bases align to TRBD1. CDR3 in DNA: TGTGCCAGCAGGGGGACAGGGGGCTCCAACACTGAAGCTTTCTTT. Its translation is CASRGTGGSNTEAFF.